A selection of T cell receptor beta chains follows, all from one sample in a study of blood T cell repertoires in COVID-19. Repertoires were generated with immunoSEQ multiplex PCR, while TCRdb's copy carries only in-frame clones and drops some. This sample yields 220,000 or so clones, of which 80% to 90% are seen a single time; over 0.85% belongs to the top ten. The sample taken for sequencing was PBMCs or T cells enriched from blood (not recorded which). The receptors derive from a middle-aged man who had been exposed to COVID-19. Each CDR3 is given with its conserved first and last residue. Each record gives: clone size, J gene, V gene, D gene, CDR3 protein, CDR3 DNA. A D gene is named only where the DNA matches it firmly. The size entry is marked missing in some rows and otherwise reads once, few, many or a size class.

clone size: NA
J gene: TRBJ2-3
V gene: TRBV19
D gene: NA
CDR3 protein: CASSIVARTSTDTQYF
CDR3 DNA: TGTGCCAGTAGTATCGTAGCACGAACTAGCACAGATACGCAGTATTTT

clone size: NA
J gene: TRBJ1-3
V gene: TRBV7-9
D gene: NA
CDR3 protein: CASRKTSSGNTIYF
CDR3 DNA: TGTGCCAGCAGAAAGACAAGCTCTGGAAACACCATATATTTT

clone size: NA
J gene: TRBJ1-2
V gene: TRBV6-5
D gene: NA
CDR3 protein: CASRILGRGYGYTF
CDR3 DNA: TGTGCCAGCAGGATCCTCGGGAGAGGCTATGGCTACACCTTC

clone size: NA
J gene: TRBJ2-2
V gene: TRBV7-9
D gene: NA
CDR3 protein: CASSLRGGDTGELFF
CDR3 DNA: TGTGCCAGCAGCTTAAGGGGCGGAGACACCGGGGAGCTGTTTTTT

clone size: NA
J gene: TRBJ1-1
V gene: TRBV9
D gene: TRBD1
CDR3 protein: CASIRGPWENTEAFF
CDR3 DNA: TGTGCCAGCATTAGGGGGCCTTGGGAGAACACTGAAGCTTTCTTT

clone size: NA
J gene: TRBJ2-7
V gene: TRBV18
D gene: TRBD2
CDR3 protein: CASSPRVGRGGVEQYF
CDR3 DNA: TGTGCCAGCTCACCACGGGTGGGACGGGGGGGCGTCGAGCAGTACTTC

clone size: NA
J gene: TRBJ1-1
V gene: TRBV19
D gene: NA
CDR3 protein: CASSIMGGPGTEAFF
CDR3 DNA: TGTGCCAGTAGTATTATGGGGGGGCCGGGCACTGAAGCTTTCTTT

clone size: NA
J gene: TRBJ2-2
V gene: TRBV5-4
D gene: TRBD2
CDR3 protein: CASSLMGTSGRYGGELFF
CDR3 DNA: TGTGCCAGCAGCTTGATGGGGACTAGCGGGAGGTACGGCGGGGAGCTGTTTTTT

clone size: NA
J gene: TRBJ2-1
V gene: TRBV7-9
D gene: NA
CDR3 protein: CASRMAGGWKFF
CDR3 DNA: TGTGCCAGCAGAATGGCAGGAGGGTGGAAGTTCTTC

clone size: NA
J gene: TRBJ2-6
V gene: TRBV7-9
D gene: TRBD1
CDR3 protein: CASSLKGTGANSGANVLTF
CDR3 DNA: TGTGCCAGCAGCTTAAAAGGGACAGGAGCTAACTCTGGGGCCAACGTCCTGACTTTC

clone size: NA
J gene: TRBJ1-1
V gene: TRBV14
D gene: TRBD1
CDR3 protein: CASSPSGGRHTEAFF
CDR3 DNA: TGTGCCAGCAGTCCTTCAGGGGGACGGCACACTGAAGCTTTCTTT

clone size: NA
J gene: TRBJ2-4
V gene: TRBV6-5
D gene: NA
CDR3 protein: CASRDSNKNIQYF
CDR3 DNA: TGTGCCAGCCGGGACTCTAACAAAAACATTCAGTACTTC

clone size: NA
J gene: TRBJ2-7
V gene: TRBV9
D gene: TRBD2
CDR3 protein: CASSVRGEVGYEQYF
CDR3 DNA: TGTGCCAGCAGCGTACGGGGGGAGGTGGGCTACGAGCAGTACTTC

clone size: NA
J gene: TRBJ1-3
V gene: TRBV19
D gene: NA
CDR3 protein: CASSPGQGNTIYF
CDR3 DNA: TGTGCCAGTAGTCCCGGACAAGGAAACACCATATATTTT

clone size: NA
J gene: TRBJ1-1
V gene: TRBV5-1
D gene: TRBD1
CDR3 protein: CASSLLGQGAVEAFF
CDR3 DNA: TGCGCCAGCAGCCTCCTCGGACAGGGGGCTGTTGAAGCTTTCTTT

clone size: NA
J gene: TRBJ2-1
V gene: TRBV11-3
D gene: NA
CDR3 protein: CASSRRALDNEQFF
CDR3 DNA: TGTGCCAGCAGCCGCAGGGCTTTGGACAATGAGCAGTTCTTC

clone size: NA
J gene: TRBJ1-2
V gene: TRBV19
D gene: TRBD1
CDR3 protein: CASRPGQGYGYTF
CDR3 DNA: TGTGCCAGTAGACCGGGACAGGGGTACGGCTACACCTTC

clone size: NA
J gene: TRBJ1-1
V gene: TRBV19
D gene: NA
CDR3 protein: CASSIGGDRNTEAFF
CDR3 DNA: TGTGCCAGTAGTATAGGGGGCGACAGGAACACTGAAGCTTTCTTT

clone size: NA
J gene: TRBJ1-1
V gene: TRBV28
D gene: NA
CDR3 protein: CASSYTSGGASTEAFF
CDR3 DNA: TGTGCCAGCAGTTACACTTCGGGGGGGGCGAGCACTGAAGCTTTCTTT

clone size: once
J gene: TRBJ2-1
V gene: TRBV20-1
D gene: TRBD2
CDR3 protein: CSASAGLENNEQFF
CDR3 DNA: TGCAGTGCTAGTGCCGGACTAGAGAACAATGAGCAGTTCTTC

clone size: once
J gene: TRBJ1-1
V gene: TRBV18
D gene: NA
CDR3 protein: CASSLRTAENTEAFF
CDR3 DNA: TGTGCCAGCTCACTAAGGACAGCCGAGAACACTGAAGCTTTCTTT

clone size: NA
J gene: TRBJ1-3
V gene: TRBV28
D gene: TRBD1
CDR3 protein: CASSKNRGYSGNTIYF
CDR3 DNA: TGTGCCAGCAGTAAAAACAGGGGGTACTCTGGAAACACCATATATTTT

clone size: NA
J gene: TRBJ2-5
V gene: TRBV3-1/TRBV3-2
D gene: NA
CDR3 protein: CASSLSGVETQYF
CDR3 DNA: TGTGCCAGCAGCCTCTCAGGGGTCGAGACCCAGTACTTC

clone size: NA
J gene: TRBJ2-3
V gene: TRBV7-9
D gene: NA
CDR3 protein: CASRPTGTSTGPDTQYF
CDR3 DNA: TGTGCCAGCAGGCCTACCGGGACATCCACAGGTCCAGATACGCAGTATTTT

clone size: NA
J gene: TRBJ2-5
V gene: TRBV3-1/TRBV3-2
D gene: TRBD2
CDR3 protein: CASSPRHMGLAGPEETQYF
CDR3 DNA: TGTGCCAGCAGCCCCCGCCATATGGGACTAGCGGGACCTGAAGAGACCCAGTACTTC

clone size: NA
J gene: TRBJ1-3
V gene: TRBV11-3
D gene: NA
CDR3 protein: CASSRQASSGNTIYF
CDR3 DNA: TGTGCCAGCAGCAGACAGGCCAGCTCTGGAAACACCATATATTTT

clone size: NA
J gene: TRBJ1-1
V gene: TRBV20-1
D gene: NA
CDR3 protein: CSARKSTEAFF
CDR3 DNA: TGCAGTGCTAGAAAGAGCACTGAAGCTTTCTTT

clone size: NA
J gene: TRBJ1-1
V gene: TRBV11-2
D gene: NA
CDR3 protein: CASSHGRAEAFF
CDR3 DNA: TGTGCCAGCAGCCACGGGCGGGCTGAAGCTTTCTTT

clone size: NA
J gene: TRBJ2-7
V gene: TRBV5-1
D gene: TRBD1
CDR3 protein: CASSPGQLSYEQYF
CDR3 DNA: TGCGCCAGCAGCCCGGGACAGCTGTCCTACGAGCAGTACTTC

clone size: NA
J gene: TRBJ2-2
V gene: TRBV9
D gene: TRBD2
CDR3 protein: CASSGGLAGYHGELFF
CDR3 DNA: TGTGCCAGCAGCGGTGGACTAGCGGGATATCACGGGGAGCTGTTTTTT

clone size: NA
J gene: TRBJ1-5
V gene: TRBV6-6
D gene: TRBD1
CDR3 protein: CASSPPRGQGNQPQHF
CDR3 DNA: TGTGCCAGCAGTCCTCCCAGGGGGCAGGGCAATCAGCCCCAGCATTTT

clone size: NA
J gene: TRBJ1-2
V gene: TRBV18
D gene: NA
CDR3 protein: CASSPLYTGSRANYGYTF
CDR3 DNA: TGTGCCAGCTCACCCCTATATACAGGGTCCCGCGCTAACTATGGCTACACCTTC

clone size: NA
J gene: TRBJ1-2
V gene: TRBV7-2
D gene: NA
CDR3 protein: CASSRQADAYGYTF
CDR3 DNA: TGTGCCAGCAGCAGACAGGCAGACGCATATGGCTACACCTTC

clone size: NA
J gene: TRBJ2-1
V gene: TRBV6-2/TRBV6-3
D gene: TRBD2
CDR3 protein: CASSRGGAGNNEQFF
CDR3 DNA: TGTGCCAGCAGTCGCGGGGGGGCCGGAAACAATGAGCAGTTCTTC

clone size: once
J gene: TRBJ2-1
V gene: TRBV11-3
D gene: TRBD2
CDR3 protein: CASSIFGLAGGDEQFF
CDR3 DNA: TGTGCCAGCAGCATCTTTGGACTAGCGGGAGGGGACGAGCAGTTCTTC

clone size: NA
J gene: TRBJ1-6
V gene: TRBV18
D gene: NA
CDR3 protein: CASSQTDSDFPLHF
CDR3 DNA: TGTGCCAGCTCGCAGACAGACTCCGATTTCCCCCTCCACTTT

clone size: NA
J gene: TRBJ2-3
V gene: TRBV4-2
D gene: NA
CDR3 protein: CASSQDRRGDTQYF
CDR3 DNA: TGTGCCAGCAGCCAAGATAGGAGGGGAGATACGCAGTATTTT

clone size: NA
J gene: TRBJ2-1
V gene: TRBV6-4
D gene: TRBD2
CDR3 protein: CASSDPSGGYNEQFF
CDR3 DNA: TGTGCCAGCAGTGACCCTAGCGGGGGCTACAATGAGCAGTTCTTC

clone size: NA
J gene: TRBJ1-6
V gene: TRBV5-1
D gene: NA
CDR3 protein: CASSLSGTLHF
CDR3 DNA: TGCGCCAGCAGCTTGAGTGGCACCCTCCACTTT

clone size: once
J gene: TRBJ2-1
V gene: TRBV27
D gene: NA
CDR3 protein: CASTHIEGSYNEQFF
CDR3 DNA: TGTGCCAGCACTCATATAGAGGGCTCCTACAATGAGCAGTTCTTC

clone size: NA
J gene: TRBJ2-1
V gene: TRBV27
D gene: NA
CDR3 protein: CASSHRFREFF
CDR3 DNA: TGTGCCAGCAGTCACAGGTTTCGAGAGTTCTTC

clone size: NA
J gene: TRBJ1-1
V gene: TRBV12-3/TRBV12-4
D gene: NA
CDR3 protein: CASSRDPGVKAFF
CDR3 DNA: TGTGCCAGCAGCCGGGACCCGGGGGTAAAAGCTTTCTTT

clone size: NA
J gene: TRBJ1-1
V gene: TRBV18
D gene: NA
CDR3 protein: CASSETVNTEAFF
CDR3 DNA: TGTGCCAGCTCAGAGACAGTGAACACTGAAGCTTTCTTT

clone size: NA
J gene: TRBJ1-2
V gene: TRBV7-2
D gene: NA
CDR3 protein: CASSLEFGWDGYTF
CDR3 DNA: TGTGCCAGCAGCCTCGAGTTCGGGTGGGATGGCTACACCTTC

clone size: NA
J gene: TRBJ2-5
V gene: TRBV29-1
D gene: NA
CDR3 protein: CSVGQGLLETQYF
CDR3 DNA: TGCAGCGTTGGTCAGGGATTATTAGAGACCCAGTACTTC

clone size: once
J gene: TRBJ1-1
V gene: TRBV13
D gene: NA
CDR3 protein: CASSLVGGAEGTEAFF
CDR3 DNA: TGTGCCAGCAGCTTAGTAGGGGGGGCGGAGGGCACTGAAGCTTTCTTT

clone size: NA
J gene: TRBJ1-2
V gene: TRBV3-1/TRBV3-2
D gene: NA
CDR3 protein: CASSATRGGRGYTF
CDR3 DNA: TGTGCCAGCAGCGCAACTAGGGGGGGTCGGGGCTACACCTTC

clone size: NA
J gene: TRBJ2-3
V gene: TRBV19
D gene: NA
CDR3 protein: CAGSSGTTSTDTQYF
CDR3 DNA: TGTGCCGGCTCCTCCGGGACAACTAGCACAGATACGCAGTATTTT